Shown below are 14 T cell receptor beta chains from a single sample sequenced in a study of STAT5B mutations in CD4+ large granular lymphocyte leukemia. Sequencing used immunoSEQ multiplex PCR; TCRdb keeps in-frame clones, though not all of them. The table has 30,000 to 40,000 clones, more than 60% seen once; the top ten hold approximately 0.6%. The sequencing input was CD4+ T cells from blood buffy coats. Receptor source: a human donor in good health.

J is TRBJ1-1 and V is TRBV19, with a weak D call TRBD1 (6 bases). CDR1 and CDR2 (germline): LNHDA, SQIVND (reference sequence). Trimming left V 4 bases short and J 5 bases short, with 17 bases between. CDR3 length: 15 amino acids. CDR3 coding DNA: TGTGCCAGTAGTAAACCGACAGGCGCGAGGACTGAAGCTTTCTTT. Protein sequence: CASSKPTGARTEAFF.

The chain has TRBV7-9 and TRBJ1-2; D possibly corresponds to TRBD1 (5 bases). Germline CDR1 SEHNR, CDR2 FQNEAQ (reference sequence). The CDR3 is 15 residues long. V was clipped by 5 bases and J by 0 bases, with 13 bases between them. CDR3 coding DNA: TGTGCCAGCAGCACCCTGGGGGGGACTAACTATGGCTACACCTTC. Translating it yields CASSTLGGTNYGYTF. The full variable domain, with the rest looked up from reference TRBV7-9 and TRBJ1-2, is DTGVSQNPRHKITKRGQNVTFRCDPISEHNRLYWYRQTLGQGPEFLTYFQNEAQLEKSRLLSDRFSAERPKGSFSTLEIQRTEQGDSAMYLCASSTLGGTNYGYTFGSGTRLTVV.

V usage is TRBV7-3 and J usage is TRBJ2-3, with D possibly TRBD2 on 6 matching bases. CDR3 length: 13 amino acids. Trimming left V 4 bases short and J 10 bases short, with 15 bases between. From germline, CDR1 is SGHTA and CDR2 FQGTGA. The CDR3 coding sequence is TGTGCCAGCAGCTCGAGTAGACTAGACGCGCAGTATTTT. Amino acids: CASSSSRLDAQYF.

V usage is TRBV19 and J usage is TRBJ2-1; D is unresolved. The ends were cut back, 5 bases at V and 5 bases at J, with 13 bases in the middle. CDR1 and CDR2 (germline): LNHDA, SQIVND (reference sequence). This CDR3 comprises 14 residues. The CDR3 protein is CASSPTDSNNEQFF. The CDR3 bases are TGTGCCAGTAGTCCCACCGATAGCAACAATGAGCAGTTCTTC.

The V call is TRBV7-7, the J call TRBJ2-5; D might be TRBD1 (6 bases). The V end lost 4 bases, the J end lost 2 bases, and 8 bases lay between the germline ends. This CDR3 comprises 13 residues. Germline V gives CDR1 SSHAT, CDR2 FNYEAQ (reference sequence). The CDR3 DNA reads as TGTGCCAGCAGCTCGGACAGACAAGAGACCCAGTACTTC. Residues: CASSSDRQETQYF.

V gene TRBV25-1 combines with J gene TRBJ2-3; perhaps TRBD1 as D (6 bases). V gave up 6 bases and J gave up 2 bases, with 9 bases separating them. Germline values: CDR1 MGHDK, CDR2 SYGVNS. The CDR3 is 13 amino acids. CDR3 coding DNA: TGTGCCAGCAGGGACAGACCCACAGATACGCAGTATTTT. Its protein is CASRDRPTDTQYF.

To note about this clone: A read error may account for a junction end that differs from germline. The chain links TRBV7-7 to TRBJ2-2, with 7 positions matching TRBD2. CDR1 and CDR2 from the germline V gene are SSHAT and FNYEAQ (reference sequence). This CDR3 has 17 amino acids. This CDR3 reads CASSLRPLARDTGELFF. Here the CDR3 DNA reads TGTGCTAGCAGCTTAAGACCACTAGCGAGGGACACCGGGGAGCTGTTTTTT.

This clone was recorded once. The V gene is TRBV25-1, the J gene TRBJ2-1; D possibly corresponds to TRBD2 (5 bases). Germline assignment: CDR1 MGHDK and CDR2 SYGVNS. V lost 6 bases to trimming and J lost 9 bases, with 15 bases between them. The CDR3 length is 13 residues. The CDR3 coding sequence is TGTGCCAGCAGGAAACTGACTAAGGGTGAGCAGTTCTTC. This codes for CASRKLTKGEQFF.

The J gene is TRBJ1-4, the V gene TRBV25-1; D is undetermined. The germline V gene encodes CDR1 MGHDK and CDR2 SYGVNS. Trimming removed 3 bases at V and 4 bases at J, with 12 bases between. This CDR3 is 15 amino acids long. CDR3 bases: TGTGCCAGCAGTGACGGCCTCGGCTATAATGAAAAACTGTTTTTT. Translating it yields CASSDGLGYNEKLFF. Looking up the rest from reference TRBV25-1 and TRBJ1-4 gives the full variable domain: EADIYQTPRYLVIGTGKKITLECSQTMGHDKMYWYQQDPGMELHLIHYSYGVNSTEKGDLSSESTVSRIRTEHFPLTLESARPSHTSQYLCASSDGLGYNEKLFFGSGTQLSVL.

V gene TRBV27 combines with J gene TRBJ1-1, with a possible D match to TRBD1 (5 bases). V lost 3 bases and J lost 4, with 15 bases in between. CDR1 and CDR2 (germline): MNHEY, SMNVEV (reference sequence). The CDR3 sequence is 15 residues long. CDR3 amino acids: CASSFNIGGITEAFF. Here the CDR3 DNA reads TGTGCCAGCAGTTTTAATATCGGGGGTATCACTGAAGCTTTCTTT.

V gene TRBV5-4 combines with J gene TRBJ2-3, with 10 positions matching TRBD2. J was trimmed by 1 base and V by 2 bases; bases with no gene match: 1. Germline assignment: CDR1 SGHNT and CDR2 YYREEE (reference sequence). The CDR3 is 15 residues long. The CDR3 nucleotides are TGTGCCAGCAGCTTAGGGACTAGCGGCACAGATACGCAGTATTTT. It encodes CASSLGTSGTDTQYF.

The chain has TRBV29-1 and TRBJ2-5; the D gene could be TRBD1 or TRBD2 (5 bases each). V lost 6 bases, J lost 5 bases, and 22 bases lay in between. The length of the CDR3 is 15 residues. CDR1 is SQVTM and CDR2 is ANQGSEA in the germline V gene. Here the CDR3 reads CSVAGTALRWETQYF. In DNA, the CDR3 is TGCAGCGTCGCCGGGACGGCCCTAAGATGGGAGACCCAGTACTTC.

The chain carries TRBV18 and TRBJ2-1; 12 nucleotides line up with TRBD2. CDR3 length: 16 amino acids. CDR1 and CDR2 (germline): KGHSH, LQKENI. J was trimmed by 0 bases and V by 3 bases; bases with no gene match: 0. The CDR3, as DNA: TGTGCCAGCTCACCGACTAGCGGGGGCTCCTACAATGAGCAGTTCTTC. This translates into CASSPTSGGSYNEQFF.

This clone was counted only a few times. The rearrangement uses TRBV2 and TRBJ1-2; D gene unclear. The germline CDR1 and CDR2 sequences are SNHLY and FYNNEI. The CDR3 length is 17 residues. V was clipped by 0 bases and J by 5 bases, with 19 bases between them. DNA for the CDR3: TGTGCCAGCAGTGAAGCGACATACAAGGACCCGAAATATGGCTACACCTTC. Protein product: CASSEATYKDPKYGYTF.